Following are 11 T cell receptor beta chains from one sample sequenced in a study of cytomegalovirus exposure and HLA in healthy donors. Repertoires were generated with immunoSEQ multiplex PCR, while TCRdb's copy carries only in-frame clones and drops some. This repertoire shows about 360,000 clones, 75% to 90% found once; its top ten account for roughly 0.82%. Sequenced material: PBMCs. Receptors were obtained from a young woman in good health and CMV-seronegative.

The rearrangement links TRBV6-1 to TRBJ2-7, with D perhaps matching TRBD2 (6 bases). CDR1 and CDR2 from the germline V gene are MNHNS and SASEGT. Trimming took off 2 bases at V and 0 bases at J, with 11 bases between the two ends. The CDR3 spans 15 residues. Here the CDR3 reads CASSELEGSSYEQYF. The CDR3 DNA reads TGTGCCAGCAGTGAATTGGAGGGAAGCTCCTACGAGCAGTACTTC.

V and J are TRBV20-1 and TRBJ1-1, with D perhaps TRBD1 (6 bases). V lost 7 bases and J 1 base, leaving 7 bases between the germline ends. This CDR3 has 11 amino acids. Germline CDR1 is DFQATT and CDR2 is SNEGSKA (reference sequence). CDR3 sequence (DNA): TGCAGTGAGGACAGGAACACTGAAGCTTTCTTT. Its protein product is CSEDRNTEAFF.

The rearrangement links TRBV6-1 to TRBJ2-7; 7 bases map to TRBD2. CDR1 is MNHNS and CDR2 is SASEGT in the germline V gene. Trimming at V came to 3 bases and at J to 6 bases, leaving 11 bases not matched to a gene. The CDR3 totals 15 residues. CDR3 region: CASSDLGLVPLEQYF. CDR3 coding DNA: TGTGCCAGCAGTGATCTTGGACTAGTCCCCCTCGAGCAGTACTTC.

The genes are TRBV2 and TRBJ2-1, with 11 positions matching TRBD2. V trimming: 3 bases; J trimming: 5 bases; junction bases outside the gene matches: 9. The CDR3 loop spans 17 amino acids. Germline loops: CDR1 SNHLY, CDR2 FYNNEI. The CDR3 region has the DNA TGTGCCAGCAGTGACTTAGGGACTAGCGGAAAGGACAATGAGCAGTTCTTC. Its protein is CASSDLGTSGKDNEQFF.

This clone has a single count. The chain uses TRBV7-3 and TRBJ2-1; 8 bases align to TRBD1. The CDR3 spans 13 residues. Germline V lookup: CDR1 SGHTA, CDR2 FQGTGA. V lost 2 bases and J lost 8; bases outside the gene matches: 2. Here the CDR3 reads CASSLDRGHEQFF. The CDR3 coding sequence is TGTGCCAGCAGCTTAGACAGGGGACATGAGCAGTTCTTC.

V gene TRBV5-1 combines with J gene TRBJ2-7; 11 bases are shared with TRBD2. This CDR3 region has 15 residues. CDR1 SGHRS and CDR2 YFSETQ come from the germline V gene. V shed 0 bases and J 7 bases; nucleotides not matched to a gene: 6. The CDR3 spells CASSLAPASGGEQYF. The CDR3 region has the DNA TGCGCCAGCAGCTTGGCCCCGGCTAGCGGGGGGGAGCAGTACTTC.

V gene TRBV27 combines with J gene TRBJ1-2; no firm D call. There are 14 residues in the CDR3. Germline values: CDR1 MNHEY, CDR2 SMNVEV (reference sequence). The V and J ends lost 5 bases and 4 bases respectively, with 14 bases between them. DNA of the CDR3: TGTGCCAGCAGTCCGTTTTCCCCCGGCTATGGCTACACCTTC. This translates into CASSPFSPGYGYTF.

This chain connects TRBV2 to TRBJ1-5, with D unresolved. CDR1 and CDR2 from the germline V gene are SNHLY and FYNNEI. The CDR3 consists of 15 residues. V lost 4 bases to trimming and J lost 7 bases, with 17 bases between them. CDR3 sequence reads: CASSGGRGKDQPQHF. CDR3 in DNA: TGTGCCAGCAGTGGAGGACGAGGGAAGGACCAGCCCCAGCATTTT.

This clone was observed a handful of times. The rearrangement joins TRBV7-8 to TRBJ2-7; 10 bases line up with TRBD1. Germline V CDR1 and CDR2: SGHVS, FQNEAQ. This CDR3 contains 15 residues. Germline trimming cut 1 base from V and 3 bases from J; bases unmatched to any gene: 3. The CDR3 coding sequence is TGTGCCAGCAGCTTAGTATGGACAGGGGGCTACGAGCAGTACTTC. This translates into CASSLVWTGGYEQYF.

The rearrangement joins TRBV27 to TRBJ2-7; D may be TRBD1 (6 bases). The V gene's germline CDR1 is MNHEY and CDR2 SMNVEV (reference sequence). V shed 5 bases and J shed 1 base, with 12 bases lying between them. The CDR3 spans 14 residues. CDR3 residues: CASSTRDISYEQYF. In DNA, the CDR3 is TGTGCCAGCAGTACCCGGGACATATCCTACGAGCAGTACTTC.

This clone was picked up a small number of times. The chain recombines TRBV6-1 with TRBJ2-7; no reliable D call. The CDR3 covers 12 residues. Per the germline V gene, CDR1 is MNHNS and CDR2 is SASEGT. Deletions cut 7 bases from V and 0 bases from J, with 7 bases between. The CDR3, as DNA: TGTGCCAGCAAGCCCACCTCCTACGAGCAGTACTTC. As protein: CASKPTSYEQYF.